This T cell receptor (beta chain) comes out of a study of identical twins. The study's findings and limits: Twin pairs had excess sharing that was weaker in beta out-of-frame sequences.

In regard to this clonotype: Its target is not known.

MiXCR, run by TCRdb on the 5' RACE reads, gives a single entry per CDR3 protein. The sample lists 1.5 million to 2 million distinct CDR3 sequences; under 35% were seen once. Sequencing input: cord blood. The receptor comes from a newborn girl in good health.

The CDR3 loop is CSAKSSRTHQFF. The CDR3 DNA follows: TGCAGTGCTAAGAGTTCCCGCACCCACCAGTTCTTC. The chain links TRBV20-1 to TRBJ2-1; D unclear. The CDR3 is 12 residues long. Germline CDR1 and CDR2: DFQATT and SNEGSKA (reference sequence). The V end was cut by 4 bases, the J end by 13 bases, with 17 bases between.